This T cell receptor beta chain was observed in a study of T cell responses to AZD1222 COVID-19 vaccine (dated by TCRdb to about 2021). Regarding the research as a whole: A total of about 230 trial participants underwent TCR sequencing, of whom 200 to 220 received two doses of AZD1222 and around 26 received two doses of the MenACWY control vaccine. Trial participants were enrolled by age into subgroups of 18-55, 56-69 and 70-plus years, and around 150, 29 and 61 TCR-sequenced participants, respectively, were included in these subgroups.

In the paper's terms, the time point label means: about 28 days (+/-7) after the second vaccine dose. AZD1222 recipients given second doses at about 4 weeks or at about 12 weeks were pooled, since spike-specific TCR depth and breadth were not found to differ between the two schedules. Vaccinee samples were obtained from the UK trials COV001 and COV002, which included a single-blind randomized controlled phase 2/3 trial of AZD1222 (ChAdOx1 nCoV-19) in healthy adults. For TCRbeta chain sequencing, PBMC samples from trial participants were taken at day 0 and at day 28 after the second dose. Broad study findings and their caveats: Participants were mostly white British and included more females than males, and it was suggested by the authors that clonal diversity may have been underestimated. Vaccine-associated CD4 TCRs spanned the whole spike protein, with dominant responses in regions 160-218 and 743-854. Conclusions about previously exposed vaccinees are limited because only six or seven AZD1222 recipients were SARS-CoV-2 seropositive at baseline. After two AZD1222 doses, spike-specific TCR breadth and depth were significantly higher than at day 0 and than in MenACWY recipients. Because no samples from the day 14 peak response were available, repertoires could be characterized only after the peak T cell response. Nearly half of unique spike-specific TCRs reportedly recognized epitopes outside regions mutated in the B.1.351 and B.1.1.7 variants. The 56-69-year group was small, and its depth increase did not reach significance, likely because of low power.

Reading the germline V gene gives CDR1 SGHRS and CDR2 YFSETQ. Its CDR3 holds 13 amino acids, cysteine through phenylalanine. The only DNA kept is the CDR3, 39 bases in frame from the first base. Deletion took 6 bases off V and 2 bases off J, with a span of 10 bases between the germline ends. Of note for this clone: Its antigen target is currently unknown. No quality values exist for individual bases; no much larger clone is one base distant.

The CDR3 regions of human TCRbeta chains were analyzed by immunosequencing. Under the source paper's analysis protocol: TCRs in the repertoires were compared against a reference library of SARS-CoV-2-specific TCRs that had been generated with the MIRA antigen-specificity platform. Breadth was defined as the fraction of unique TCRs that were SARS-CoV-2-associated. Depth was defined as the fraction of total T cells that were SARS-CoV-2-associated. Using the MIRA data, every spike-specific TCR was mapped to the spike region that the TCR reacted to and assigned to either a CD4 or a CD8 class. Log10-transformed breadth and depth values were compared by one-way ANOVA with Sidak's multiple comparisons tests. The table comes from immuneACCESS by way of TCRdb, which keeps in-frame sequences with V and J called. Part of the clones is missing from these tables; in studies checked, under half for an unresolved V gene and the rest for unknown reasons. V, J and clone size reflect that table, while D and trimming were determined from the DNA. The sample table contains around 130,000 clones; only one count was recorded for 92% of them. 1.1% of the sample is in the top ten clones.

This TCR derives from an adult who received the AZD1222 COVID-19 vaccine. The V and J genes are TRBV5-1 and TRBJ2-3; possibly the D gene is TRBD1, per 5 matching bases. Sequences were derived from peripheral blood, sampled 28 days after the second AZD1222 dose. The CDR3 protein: CASTSRVTDTQYF. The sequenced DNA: TGCGCCAGCACTTCCAGGGTCACAGATACGCAGTATTTT.